This is a list of T cell receptor beta chains from one sample in a study of human T cells and chemical hapten exposure. Using its own MiXCR run on the RACE reads, TCRdb lists one record per CDR3 protein. The sample shows around 340,000 distinct CDR3 sequences, 5.5% to 8% of them seen only once. This specimen was whole blood, taken in connection with sensitization to the hapten diphenylcyclopropenone (DPC). The receptor source for this set is a woman under 30 with alopecia areata. Some clones in this sample may be carry-over from other donors' samples. CDR3s leave out the opening cysteine and the closing phenylalanine or tryptophan.

V: TRBV7-2
CDR3: ASSPRGPTGETQY

V: TRBV10-3
CDR3: AISESDNSYEQY

V: TRBV12-3/TRBV12-4
CDR3: ASRLRDGLNEQF

V: TRBV2
CDR3: ASSEGASPQY

V: TRBV12-3/TRBV12-4
CDR3: ATSTVNTGELF

V: TRBV7-2
CDR3: ASSLLGYSSETQY

V: TRBV27
CDR3: ASSFGTGQYYEEQY

V: TRBV10-3
CDR3: AISTYTGDTEAF

V: TRBV25-1
CDR3: ASSELVNRVDTQY

V: TRBV12-3/TRBV12-4
CDR3: ASRVAGLQETQY

V: TRBV6-2/TRBV6-3
CDR3: ASRKDGSYGYT

V: TRBV29-1
CDR3: SVETTGNGYT

V: TRBV7-8
CDR3: ASSWTRGGRTDTQY

V: TRBV6-1
CDR3: ASRGGTAGNTIY

V: TRBV6-4
CDR3: ASRGTTNTGELF

V: TRBV18
CDR3: ASSEGQGTENQPQH

V: TRBV7-9
CDR3: ASSSSQGALRTEAF

V: TRBV6-1
CDR3: ASSSQGAAGRAF

V: TRBV7-2
CDR3: ASSLRAGGASNQPQH

V: TRBV10-3
CDR3: AISEQGGDYTDTQY

V: TRBV18
CDR3: ASSLVGGNSNQPQH

V: TRBV6-5
CDR3: ASSYSGVSGNTIY

V: TRBV6-5
CDR3: ASSYGTGPSTDTQY

V: TRBV7-2
CDR3: ASSLEGWQPQH

V: TRBV11-2
CDR3: ASSDLAQETQY